These T cell receptor beta chains were read from a single sample in a study of patients and donors after allogeneic stem cell transplantation. TCRdb reprocessed the RT-PCR reads via MiXCR and lists one record per CDR3 protein. The sample records 7,500 to 10,000 distinct CDR3 sequences, 5.5% to 6% being singletons. The sequenced sample consisted of blood, either unsorted or a sorted T cell fraction (not recorded which). The receptor source for this set is a human donor who was either an allogeneic HSCT recipient or a stem cell or donor lymphocyte infusion donor (not recorded which). It is not recorded whose cells these are; they may come from a transplant donor. Both conserved end residues are part of each CDR3.

J gene | V gene | CDR3 protein
TRBJ2-5 | TRBV15 | CATSRDGRGSETQYF
TRBJ2-2 | TRBV27 | CASKQLFTGELFF
TRBJ1-2 | TRBV20-1 | CSAIDPLGYGYTF
TRBJ2-3 | TRBV3-1 | CASSYGLGHMVQYF
TRBJ2-7 | TRBV12-3/TRBV12-4 | CASRATTSYEQYF
TRBJ2-3 | TRBV7-2 | CASSLGGLDTDTQYF
TRBJ2-5 | TRBV24-1 | CATSDPVSGIKETQYF
TRBJ2-5 | TRBV3-1 | CASSPPGTGWETQYF
TRBJ2-3 | TRBV11-1 | CASSLGADTQYF
TRBJ1-5 | TRBV20-1 | CSAGSGLVLRQPQHF
TRBJ2-2 | TRBV7-9 | CASSLGTGGTAEPFF
TRBJ2-7 | TRBV18 | CASSPRGGEVREQYF
TRBJ1-1 | TRBV6-6 | CASSPASSNTEAFF
TRBJ2-2 | TRBV4-3 | CASSHARGAGTGELFF
TRBJ2-3 | TRBV25-1 | CASTPAGPLDTQYF
TRBJ1-2 | TRBV4-3 | CASSRRTGTGPVSYTF
TRBJ2-1 | TRBV6-5 | CASKGGVGEQFF
TRBJ1-2 | TRBV11-2 | CASSTTVNYGYTF
TRBJ2-7 | TRBV10-2 | CATLLAGGPRDEQYF
TRBJ1-3 | TRBV12-3/TRBV12-4 | CASSNRNTIYF
TRBJ2-1 | TRBV12-3/TRBV12-4 | CASSLGLAVTGNEQFF
TRBJ2-7 | TRBV6-5 | CASSSLTGGAYEQYF
TRBJ2-5 | TRBV28 | CASSFTTGGETQYF
TRBJ1-6 | TRBV3-1 | CASSQGVGGFSVLHF
TRBJ2-5 | TRBV6-5 | CASRASGNQETQYF
TRBJ2-2 | TRBV27 | CASRASGAGELFF
TRBJ2-1 | TRBV5-1 | CASRSGLGHNEQFF
TRBJ2-3 | TRBV10-1 | CASSSPGLAGVDTQYF
TRBJ2-3 | TRBV30 | CAFSGSGDTQYF
TRBJ1-6 | TRBV6-5 | CASSYSGLRGSPLHF
TRBJ2-2 | TRBV9 | CASSVRWTSGSPGELFF
TRBJ1-2 | TRBV20-1 | CSANPQGANRGYTF
TRBJ1-4 | TRBV7-2 | CASSPTVLNEKLFF
TRBJ2-5 | TRBV20-1 | CSARLSGETQYF
TRBJ2-1 | TRBV4-1 | CASSPGGASGRHEQFF
TRBJ2-3 | TRBV30 | CAWMTGGSADTQYF
TRBJ1-2 | TRBV6-1 | CASTITSNAGSDYGYTF
TRBJ1-1 | TRBV20-1 | CSARGAEGGFF
TRBJ2-2 | TRBV12-3/TRBV12-4 | CASSLAGGPNTGELFF
TRBJ2-2 | TRBV7-6 | CASSLAYVTGELFF
TRBJ2-3 | TRBV5-1 | CASSLAGTVTDTQYF
TRBJ2-7 | TRBV18 | CASSSGTGRYEQYF
TRBJ2-1 | TRBV14 | CASSQVGREGEQFF
TRBJ2-7 | TRBV9 | CASSAGTSVAYEQYF
TRBJ2-2 | TRBV11-2 | CATSTGLNTGELFF
TRBJ1-5 | TRBV30 | CAWSKSRRQPQHF
TRBJ1-4 | TRBV28 | CASSSGEQGSEKLFF
TRBJ1-6 | TRBV21-1 | CASSKEKGQGDNSPLHF
TRBJ2-7 | TRBV20-1 | CSAGTRSYEQYF
TRBJ2-1 | TRBV27 | CASRPWTSGSNEQFF
TRBJ2-7 | TRBV21-1 | CASSKASVTGAGVEYEQYF
TRBJ2-4 | TRBV28 | CASSLARFQYF
TRBJ2-3 | TRBV7-9 | CASSLARGPADTQYF
TRBJ1-5 | TRBV6-2/TRBV6-3 | CASKRPDNQPQHF
TRBJ2-7 | TRBV2 | CASNPGGATYEQYF